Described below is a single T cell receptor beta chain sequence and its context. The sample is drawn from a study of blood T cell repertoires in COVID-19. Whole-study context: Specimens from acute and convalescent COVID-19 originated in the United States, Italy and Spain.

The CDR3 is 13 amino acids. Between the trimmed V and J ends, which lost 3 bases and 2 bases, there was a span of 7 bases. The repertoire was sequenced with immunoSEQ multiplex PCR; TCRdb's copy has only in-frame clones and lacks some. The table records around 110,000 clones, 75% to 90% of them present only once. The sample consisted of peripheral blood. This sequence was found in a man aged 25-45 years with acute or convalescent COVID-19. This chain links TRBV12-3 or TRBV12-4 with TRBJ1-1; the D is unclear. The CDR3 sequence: CASSFGHNTEAFF. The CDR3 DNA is TGTGCCAGCAGTTTTGGCCACAACACTGAAGCTTTCTTT.